This T cell receptor (beta chain) was obtained from a study of shared clonotypes between healthy human individuals. V lost 2 bases and J 4 bases, leaving 14 bases between the germline ends. The germline V gene encodes CDR1 SQVTM and CDR2 ANQGSEA. The CDR3 consists of 14 residues. As regards this clone: What it binds is unknown.

Every donor was a Caucasian adult from Nashville, Tennessee. Regarding the study as a whole: Naive CD4 clonotypes were shared across several donors at about 5.3%. Researchers sampled only blood; tissue repertoires likely differ.

The table came from immunoSEQ multiplex PCR; TCRdb's copy has only in-frame clones and leaves some out. The table lists around 1.4 million clones, about 98.5% of them singletons. Specimen: naive CD4+ T cells sorted from blood. Indicated subset: CD45RA+ positively selected. The clonotype was recovered from a man aged 30 to 39 in good health. The chain joins TRBV29-1 to TRBJ1-1, with D perhaps TRBD1 (5 bases). CDR3 nucleotide sequence: TGCAGCGTTGAAAGGCGTCGGGGGATCACTGAAGCTTTCTTT. Amino acid sequence: CSVERRRGITEAFF.